This T cell receptor (beta chain) stems from a study of blood T cell repertoires in COVID-19 (dated by TCRdb to 2019 to 2021). Regarding the complete study: The collaborator samples originated in the United States, Italy and Spain and spanned the acute and convalescent phases of COVID-19. The repertoires were released in a freely available public database meant as a resource for research on the immune response to SARS-CoV-2. The prospective study material was composed of cDNA or gDNA derived from T cells, B-cell-depleted T cells, or PBMCs. Subjects who had been exposed to COVID-19, were actively infected with it, or had recovered from it provided the deeply sampled blood TCRbeta repertoires that made up the dataset. Samples were obtained from the ongoing ImmuneRACE study (first 160 participants) and from about 1,300 subjects provided by 6 global collaborators. HLA class I and class II types, where available, came from metadata supplied by the sample provider rather than from assay-based typing. A de-identified subject ID, COVID-19 status, age in years and sex were almost always included in the sample metadata. Broad study findings and their caveats: Clinical and demographic metadata were provided uncurated, with the amount varying by source and participant.

TCRbeta CDR3 regions were amplified from genomic DNA using the immunoSEQ Assay, a bias-controlled multiplex PCR. In the authors' own workflow: Nucleated cell counts per sample were estimated from amplification of reference gene primers within the assay. To quantify the absolute abundance of each unique TCRbeta CDR3 rearrangement, sequence reads were collapsed and filtered. For each sample, productive Simpson clonality was calculated as the square root of Simpson's diversity index over productive rearrangements. TCRdb carries this immuneACCESS record with in-frame sequences only. Its versions omit some clonotypes, under half of them owing to an unresolved V gene in the studies checked, with the rest unexplained. Clonal size and the V and J genes are those of that table, whereas D and trimming came from the DNA. This sample is represented by about 260,000 clones; 85% to 90% of them were singletons. The ten largest clones represent roughly 4% of the sample.

Via the germline V gene, CDR1 is SGHTA and CDR2 FQGNSA. The trim is 2 bases for V and 3 bases for J, with a gap of 10 bases between the germline ends. From its cysteine to its phenylalanine, the CDR3 spans 14 amino acids. The entry retains the CDR3 DNA only, 42 bases that are in frame from base 1. In the prospective study, participants were roughly 18 to 100 years old, resided in about two dozen geographic areas of the United States, and were enrolled through a virtual design. Cohort assignment in the prospective study relied on participant-reported clinical history from a screening survey and a study questionnaire. Each participant in the prospective study had whole blood, serum and a nasopharyngeal or oropharyngeal swab collected by mobile phlebotomists. Additional blood draws and questionnaires over an approximately 2-month period could optionally be provided by prospective study participants. Before DNA extraction, blood samples from the prospective study were shipped at room temperature or frozen.

In regard to this clone: What antigen it recognizes has not been identified. No much larger clonotype is one base removed from it; base qualities were not supplied.

The rearranged chain carries TRBV7-2 and TRBJ1-1; the D gene is unclear. The sample was PBMCs or T cells enriched from blood (not recorded which). This sequence originates from a woman between 25 and 40 years old with acute COVID-19. The CDR3 is CASSLRGSDTEAFF. The DNA sequence follows: TGTGCCAGCAGCTTACGGGGATCGGACACTGAAGCTTTCTTT.